This T cell receptor beta chain appears in the sequencing data of a study of T cells in Graves' hyperthyroidism and ophthalmopathy. This CDR3 has 14 residues. Germline CDR1 is SGHNT and CDR2 is YENEEA. The ends lost 3 bases at V and 11 bases at J; junction bases unmatched: 7. Points from the study as a whole: The model made its ophthalmopathy prediction, and onset followed a median approximately six months later. Clonotypes that were expanded in thyroid above 0.001 mostly appeared in blood too.

Template material for amplifying TCR beta CDR3 regions consisted of RNA transcripts. TCR CDR3 regions were first amplified by RT-PCR with HTBI primers. One entry per CDR3 protein results from TCRdb running MiXCR on the multiplex PCR reads. Of over 350,000 distinct CDR3 sequences listed, roughly 14% are singletons. This clonotype was detected ten times or more. The antigen is undetermined. Each 10 ml fresh peripheral blood draw supplied the PBMCs. Sequenced input: blood. This TCR was recovered from a man aged 18 to 30 with Graves' ophthalmopathy. The chain has TRBV11-3 and TRBJ2-2, with 9 bases lining up with TRBD1. The CDR3 region has the DNA TGTGCCAGCAGCTTCCAGGGACAGGGTGTAGAGCTGTTTTTT. Amino acids: CASSFQGQGVELFF.